These T cell receptor beta chains were read from a single sample in a study of blood T cell repertoires in COVID-19. Generated by immunoSEQ multiplex PCR, the TCRdb table keeps only in-frame clones and is missing some. The sample consists of 100,000 to 150,000 clones, roughly 90% of them appearing once. The sample comprised peripheral blood. Every receptor here comes from a woman older than 75 with acute or convalescent COVID-19. The CDR3 runs from the conserved cysteine through the conserved F or W. The D gene is left open where the match is weak. Where a row states a size, it is once, few, many or the class of an expanded clone; other rows omit it.

TRBJ2-7 - - TRBV28 CASSFSSYEQYF TGTGCCAGCAGTTTTAGCTCCTACGAGCAGTACTTC
TRBJ1-1 - - TRBV7-2 CASSPRAGRMNTEAFF TGTGCCAGCAGCCCAAGGGCGGGCAGGATGAACACTGAAGCTTTCTTT
TRBJ2-1 - TRBD1 TRBV7-3 CASSSYFVGTGSYNEQFF TGTGCCAGCAGCTCTTATTTTGTCGGGACAGGGTCCTACAATGAGCAGTTCTTC
TRBJ1-5 few - TRBV28 CASSSPSGGDYNQPQHF TGTGCCAGCAGTTCCCCATCTGGAGGGGACTACAATCAGCCCCAGCATTTT
TRBJ1-4 - - TRBV7-9 CASSSETGFSEKLFF TGTGCCAGCAGCTCGGAAACAGGGTTTTCTGAAAAACTGTTTTTT
TRBJ1-2 - - TRBV5-1 CASSLSGQYGYTF TGCGCCAGCAGCTTGAGTGGACAATATGGCTACACCTTC
TRBJ2-3 - - TRBV18 CASSPEGVTDTQYF TGTGCCAGCTCACCTGAGGGGGTCACAGATACGCAGTATTTT
TRBJ1-3 - - TRBV3-1/TRBV3-2 CASSRRRREGNTIYF TGTGCCAGCAGCCGTAGAAGGAGGGAGGGAAACACCATATATTTT
TRBJ1-1 - - TRBV19 CASSILGATEAFF TGTGCCAGTAGTATTTTAGGGGCCACTGAAGCTTTCTTT
TRBJ2-3 - TRBD2 TRBV24-1 CATSEIAGGSDTQYF TGTGCCACCAGTGAAATAGCGGGAGGCTCAGATACGCAGTATTTT
TRBJ1-6 - - TRBV7-6 CASSPQSGWRSPLHF TGTGCCAGCAGCCCTCAATCGGGGTGGAGATCACCCCTCCACTTT
TRBJ1-4 few TRBD1 TRBV19 CASRVGDSAHPSEKLFF TGTGCCAGTAGAGTCGGGGACAGTGCCCACCCGTCCGAAAAACTGTTTTTT
TRBJ2-3 - TRBD2 TRBV3-1/TRBV3-2 CASSPLAGGPDTQYF TGTGCCAGCAGCCCTCTGGCGGGGGGTCCAGATACGCAGTATTTT
TRBJ2-7 - - TRBV7-2 CASSADRVPWGGYF TGTGCCAGCAGCGCGGACAGAGTCCCTTGGGGGGGGTACTTC
TRBJ1-5 - TRBD1 TRBV7-9 CASSRDRGPQHF TGTGCCAGCAGCCGAGACAGGGGGCCCCAGCATTTT
TRBJ2-2 - TRBD1 TRBV7-3 CASRPNRGTGELFF TGTGCCAGCAGGCCTAACAGGGGAACCGGGGAGCTGTTTTTT
TRBJ1-1 - - TRBV21-1 CASSRNRGQGITEAFF TGTGCCAGCAGCAGAAACCGGGGACAGGGGATCACTGAAGCTTTCTTT
TRBJ1-5 - - TRBV19 CASSIPFPNQPQHF TGTGCCAGTAGTATCCCCTTCCCCAATCAGCCCCAGCATTTT
TRBJ2-2 - - TRBV7-2 CASSPGWGANTGELFF TGTGCCAGCAGCCCCGGGTGGGGGGCGAACACCGGGGAGCTGTTTTTT
TRBJ2-2 once TRBD2 TRBV20-1 CSASNLAGGTGELFF TGCAGTGCTAGTAATCTAGCGGGGGGTACCGGGGAGCTGTTTTTT
TRBJ2-1 - TRBD2 TRBV18 CASSPTSGDGNEQFF TGTGCCAGCTCCCCTACTAGCGGGGATGGGAATGAGCAGTTCTTC
TRBJ1-4 - - TRBV7-6 CASSSRGAGTNEKLFF TGTGCCAGCAGCTCCCGGGGGGCCGGAACTAATGAAAAACTGTTTTTT
TRBJ2-3 - - TRBV5-1 CASVAGLTDTQYF TGCGCCAGCGTGGCAGGGCTCACAGATACGCAGTATTTT
TRBJ1-2 - - TRBV3-1/TRBV3-2 CASSQGQYSGYTF TGTGCCAGCAGCCAAGGCCAGTATTCTGGCTACACCTTC
TRBJ1-2 - - TRBV10-3 CAITEEGYGYTF TGTGCCATCACCGAGGAGGGCTATGGCTACACCTTC
TRBJ2-7 once TRBD1 TRBV3-1/TRBV3-2 CASSPRDRLVGLYEQYF TGTGCCAGCAGCCCCCGGGACAGGCTCGTAGGTTTGTACGAGCAGTACTTC
TRBJ2-7 once - TRBV7-2 CASSLNRGSNEQYF TGTGCCAGCAGCTTAAATCGGGGTTCCAACGAGCAGTACTTC
TRBJ1-1 - - TRBV7-2 CASSLMIFGGGRNTEAFF TGTGCCAGCAGCTTAATGATCTTCGGCGGGGGGAGAAACACTGAAGCTTTCTTT
TRBJ1-1 - - TRBV25-1 CASSSWQGRAFF TGTGCCAGCAGTTCTTGGCAGGGAAGAGCTTTCTTT
TRBJ2-7 - TRBD1 TRBV4-3 CASSQDNKGAPRPEQYF TGCGCCAGCAGCCAAGATAATAAGGGGGCGCCGCGCCCCGAGCAGTACTTC
TRBJ1-5 - TRBD1 TRBV7-8 CASSLRTGSYQPQHF TGTGCCAGCAGCTTACGGACAGGAAGCTATCAGCCCCAGCATTTT
TRBJ1-3 - TRBD1 TRBV3-1/TRBV3-2 CASTAGGSGNTIYF TGTGCCAGCACCGCAGGGGGCTCTGGAAACACCATATATTTT
TRBJ1-1 - - TRBV5-5 CASSFRVEDTEAFF TGTGCCAGCAGCTTCCGAGTAGAGGACACTGAAGCTTTCTTT
TRBJ1-2 - TRBD1 TRBV5-5 CASSLYRGDYGYTF TGTGCCAGCAGCTTGTACAGGGGGGACTATGGCTACACCTTC
TRBJ2-3 - TRBD2 TRBV4-1 CASGGAGGNTDTQYF TGCGCCAGCGGGGGGGCGGGAGGTAACACAGATACGCAGTATTTT
TRBJ1-2 - TRBD1 TRBV7-6 CASSFLSDRDNYGYTF TGTGCCAGCAGCTTCCTTTCAGACAGGGATAACTATGGCTACACCTTC
TRBJ2-3 - - TRBV9 CASSAGGTDTQYF TGTGCCAGCAGCGCAGGGGGCACAGATACGCAGTATTTT
TRBJ2-1 - TRBD2 TRBV10-3 CAISELASGSSYNEQFF TGTGCCATCAGTGAGTTGGCTAGCGGGAGCTCCTACAATGAGCAGTTCTTC
TRBJ2-1 - TRBD2 TRBV5-1 CASSTTSGSNEQFF TGCGCCAGCAGCACCACTAGCGGGAGTAATGAGCAGTTCTTC
TRBJ2-1 few TRBD1 TRBV2 CASSDRDSYNEQFF TGTGCCAGCAGTGACCGGGACAGTTACAATGAGCAGTTCTTC
TRBJ1-5 - - TRBV2 CASSAVGALGQPQHF TGTGCCAGCAGTGCGGTGGGGGCCCTAGGCCAGCCCCAGCATTTT
TRBJ1-3 - - TRBV5-6 CASSRPGPGNTIYF TGTGCCAGCAGCCGACCAGGGCCTGGAAACACCATATATTTT
TRBJ2-7 - - TRBV18 CASSLFTTGNSYEQYF TGTGCCAGCTCACTATTTACTACAGGGAACTCCTACGAGCAGTACTTC
TRBJ1-1 once - TRBV10-2 CASSEQGTSEAFF TGCGCCAGCAGTGAACAGGGAACATCCGAAGCTTTCTTT
TRBJ2-2 - - TRBV28 CASGTGLNTGELFF TGTGCCAGTGGGACTGGTTTGAACACCGGGGAGCTGTTTTTT
TRBJ1-4 - - TRBV6-6 CASSYGRNEKLFF TGTGCCAGCAGTTACGGCAGAAATGAAAAACTGTTTTTT
TRBJ2-2 - TRBD2 TRBV4-1 CASSRGLAGAAGELFF TGCGCCAGCAGCAGGGGACTAGCGGGAGCCGCCGGGGAGCTGTTTTTT
TRBJ2-1 - - TRBV5-1 CASSLAGGAYNEQFF TGCGCCAGCAGCTTGGCCGGGGGAGCCTACAATGAGCAGTTCTTC
TRBJ2-4 - TRBD2 TRBV7-7 CASSLARPSRGAALAKNIQYF TGTGCCAGCAGCTTAGCGAGACCCTCGCGGGGGGCCGCCCTAGCCAAAAACATTCAGTACTTC
TRBJ2-2 - - TRBV3-1/TRBV3-2 CASSHGAGPFTGELFF TGTGCCAGCAGCCACGGAGCGGGCCCATTCACCGGGGAGCTGTTTTTT
TRBJ2-7 - - TRBV5-5 CASSFTPLGADYEQYF TGTGCCAGCAGCTTCACTCCCTTGGGGGCCGACTACGAGCAGTACTTC
TRBJ2-5 - TRBD2 TRBV4-2 CASSQAGTSGAFETQYF TGTGCCAGCAGCCAAGCCGGGACTAGCGGGGCCTTTGAGACCCAGTACTTC
TRBJ2-2 - - TRBV6-6 CASSPSAGELFF TGTGCCAGCAGCCCTAGCGCCGGGGAGCTGTTTTTT
TRBJ2-7 - TRBD2 TRBV7-9 CASSHGTRALNF TGTGCCAGCAGCCACGGGACTAGGGCACTCAACTTC
TRBJ2-7 once - TRBV6-1 CASSEQGYEQYF TGTGCCAGCAGTGAACAGGGGTACGAGCAGTACTTC
TRBJ1-4 once - TRBV4-1 CASSQGEGATNEKLFF TGCGCCAGCAGCCAAGGAGAGGGCGCAACTAATGAAAAACTGTTTTTT
TRBJ2-1 - - TRBV23-1 CASSRTPNHYNEQFF TGCGCCAGCAGTCGGACTCCCAACCACTACAATGAGCAGTTCTTC